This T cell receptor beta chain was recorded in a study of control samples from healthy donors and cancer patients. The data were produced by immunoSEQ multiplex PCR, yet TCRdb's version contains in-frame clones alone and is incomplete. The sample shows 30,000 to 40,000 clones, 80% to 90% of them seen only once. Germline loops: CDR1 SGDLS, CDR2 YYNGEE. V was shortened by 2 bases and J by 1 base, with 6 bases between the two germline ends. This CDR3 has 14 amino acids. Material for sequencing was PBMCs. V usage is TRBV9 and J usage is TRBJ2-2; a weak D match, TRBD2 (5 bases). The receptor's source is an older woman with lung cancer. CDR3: CASSVSGNTGELFF. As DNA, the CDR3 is TGTGCCAGCAGCGTCAGCGGGAACACCGGGGAGCTGTTTTTT.